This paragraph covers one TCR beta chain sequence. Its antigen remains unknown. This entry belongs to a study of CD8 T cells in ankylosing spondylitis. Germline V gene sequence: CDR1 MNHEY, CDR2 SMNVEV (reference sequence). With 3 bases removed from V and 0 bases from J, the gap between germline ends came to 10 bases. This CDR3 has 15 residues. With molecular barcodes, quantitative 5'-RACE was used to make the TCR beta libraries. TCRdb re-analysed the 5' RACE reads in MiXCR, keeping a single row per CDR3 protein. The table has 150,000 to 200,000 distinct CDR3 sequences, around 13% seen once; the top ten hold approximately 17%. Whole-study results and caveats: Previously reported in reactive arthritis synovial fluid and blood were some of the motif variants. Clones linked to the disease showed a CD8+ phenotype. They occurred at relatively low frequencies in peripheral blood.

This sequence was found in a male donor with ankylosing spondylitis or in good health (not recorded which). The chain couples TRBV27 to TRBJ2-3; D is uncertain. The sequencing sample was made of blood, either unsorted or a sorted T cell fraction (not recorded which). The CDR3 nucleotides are TGTGCCAGCAGTTTTTTGGGATCTAGCACAGATACGCAGTATTTT. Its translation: CASSFLGSSTDTQYF.